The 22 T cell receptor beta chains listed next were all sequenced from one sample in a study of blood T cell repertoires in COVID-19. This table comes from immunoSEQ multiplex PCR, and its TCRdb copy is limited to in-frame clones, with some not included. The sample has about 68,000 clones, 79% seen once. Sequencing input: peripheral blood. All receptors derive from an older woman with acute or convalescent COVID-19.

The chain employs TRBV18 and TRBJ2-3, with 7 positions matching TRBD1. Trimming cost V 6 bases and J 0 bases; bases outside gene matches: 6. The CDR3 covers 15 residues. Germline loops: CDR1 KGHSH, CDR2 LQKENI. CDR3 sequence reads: CASSLTGVSTDTQYF. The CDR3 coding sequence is TGTGCCAGCTCCCTCACAGGGGTGAGCACAGATACGCAGTATTTT.

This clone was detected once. This chain's CDR3 is CAPTAGSHKNIQYF. For the CDR3, the DNA is TGTGCCCCCACCGCAGGGTCCCATAAAAACATTCAGTACTTC. The V gene is TRBV2, the J gene TRBJ2-4, with D tentatively TRBD1 (5 bases). Per germline, CDR1 SNHLY and CDR2 FYNNEI. V was clipped by 11 bases and J by 4 bases, with 18 bases between them. CDR3 length: 14 amino acids.

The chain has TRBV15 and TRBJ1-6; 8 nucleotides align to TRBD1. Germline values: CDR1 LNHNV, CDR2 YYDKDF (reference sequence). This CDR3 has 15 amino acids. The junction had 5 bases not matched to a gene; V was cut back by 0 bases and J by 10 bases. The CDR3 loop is CATSRDRDRWSPLHF. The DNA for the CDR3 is TGTGCCACCAGCAGAGATAGGGACAGGTGGTCACCCCTCCACTTT.

The CDR3 is CASSLATGPNTEAFF. The CDR3 DNA reads as TGTGCCAGCAGCTTGGCGACAGGGCCTAACACTGAAGCTTTCTTT. The rearrangement uses TRBV5-6 and TRBJ1-1, with 7 bases lining up with TRBD1. V dropped 0 bases and J dropped 2; count of bases not matched to a gene: 4. The CDR3 is made up of 15 amino acids. Germline assignment: CDR1 SGHDT and CDR2 YYEEEE.

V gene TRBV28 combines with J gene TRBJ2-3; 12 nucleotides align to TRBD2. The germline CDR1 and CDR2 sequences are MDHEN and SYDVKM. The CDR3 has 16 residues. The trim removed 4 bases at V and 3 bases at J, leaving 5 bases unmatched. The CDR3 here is CASSSSSGGETDTQYF. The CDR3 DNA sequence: TGTGCCAGCAGTTCTTCTAGCGGGGGGGAAACAGATACGCAGTATTTT.

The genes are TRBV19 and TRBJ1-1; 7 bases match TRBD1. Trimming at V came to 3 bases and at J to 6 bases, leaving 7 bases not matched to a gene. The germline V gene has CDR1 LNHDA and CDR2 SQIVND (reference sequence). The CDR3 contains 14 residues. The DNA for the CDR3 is TGTGCCAGTAGTATCGCGGACAGGTGGGCTGAAGCTTTCTTT. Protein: CASSIADRWAEAFF.

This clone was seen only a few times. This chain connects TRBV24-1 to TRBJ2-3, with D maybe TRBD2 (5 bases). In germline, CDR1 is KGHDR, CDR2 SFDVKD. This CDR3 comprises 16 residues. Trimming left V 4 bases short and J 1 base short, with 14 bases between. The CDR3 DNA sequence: TGTGCCACCAGTGAACGGGCCGGAGGAGGCACAGATACGCAGTATTTT. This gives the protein CATSERAGGGTDTQYF.

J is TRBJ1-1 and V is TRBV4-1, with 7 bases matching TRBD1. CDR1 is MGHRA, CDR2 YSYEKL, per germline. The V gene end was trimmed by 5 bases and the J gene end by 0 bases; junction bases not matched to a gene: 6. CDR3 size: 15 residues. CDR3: CASSYRDSMNTEAFF. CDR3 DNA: TGCGCCAGCAGCTACCGGGACAGTATGAACACTGAAGCTTTCTTT.

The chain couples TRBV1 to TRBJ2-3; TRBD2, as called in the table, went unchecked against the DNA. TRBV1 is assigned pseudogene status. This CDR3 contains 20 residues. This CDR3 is CTSSQEVLAGDPGRADTQYF. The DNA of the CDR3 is TGCACCAGCAGCCAAGAGGTTTTAGCGGGGGATCCCGGCCGGGCAGATACGCAGTATTTT.

The DNA for the CDR3 is TGTGCCAGCGGCAGCCCCGCCCTTCTAGATGAAAAACTGTTTTTT. It yields the protein CASGSPALLDEKLFF. The rearrangement uses TRBV2 and TRBJ1-4, with D unclear. The length of the CDR3 is 15 residues. CDR1 is SNHLY and CDR2 is FYNNEI in the germline V gene. With 8 bases removed from V and 6 bases from J, the gap between germline ends came to 19 bases.

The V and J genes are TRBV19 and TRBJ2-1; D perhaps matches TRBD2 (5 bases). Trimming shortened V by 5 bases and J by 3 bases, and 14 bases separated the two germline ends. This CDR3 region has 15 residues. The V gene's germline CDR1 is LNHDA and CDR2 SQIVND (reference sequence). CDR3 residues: CASSVDGVYYNEQFF. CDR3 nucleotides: TGTGCCAGTAGTGTCGACGGGGTTTACTACAATGAGCAGTTCTTC.

The CDR3 protein is CASTRQGENTEAFF. The CDR3 DNA reads TGTGCCAGCACTCGACAGGGAGAAAACACTGAAGCTTTCTTT. The chain employs TRBV2 and TRBJ1-1; 7 bases agree with TRBD1. Trimming took 7 bases from V and 2 from J; bases not matched to a gene: 7. Germline CDR1 and CDR2: SNHLY and FYNNEI. The CDR3 contains 14 residues. The whole variable domain, remainder taken from reference TRBV2 and TRBJ1-1, is EPEVTQTPSHQVTQMGQEVILRCVPISNHLYFYWYRQILGQKVEFLVSFYNNEISEKSEIFDDQFSVERPDGSNFTLKIRSTKLEDSAMYFCASTRQGENTEAFFGQGTRLTVV.

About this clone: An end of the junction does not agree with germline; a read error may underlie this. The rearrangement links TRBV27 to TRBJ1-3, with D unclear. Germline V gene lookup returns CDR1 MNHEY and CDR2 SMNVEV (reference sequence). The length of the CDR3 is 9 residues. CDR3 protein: CASSFPPRF. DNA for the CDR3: TGTGCCAGCAGTTTCCCCCCCAGGTTT.

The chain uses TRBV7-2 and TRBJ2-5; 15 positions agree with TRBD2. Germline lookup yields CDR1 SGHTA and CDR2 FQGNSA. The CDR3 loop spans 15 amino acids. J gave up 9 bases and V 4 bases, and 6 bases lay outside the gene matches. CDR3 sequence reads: CASSSWTSGGGPQYF. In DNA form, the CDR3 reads TGTGCCAGCAGCTCCTGGACTAGCGGGGGGGGACCCCAGTACTTC.

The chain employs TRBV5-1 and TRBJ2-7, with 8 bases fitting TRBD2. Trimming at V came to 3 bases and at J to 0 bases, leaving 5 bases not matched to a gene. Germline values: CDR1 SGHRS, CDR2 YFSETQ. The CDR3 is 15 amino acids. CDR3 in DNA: TGCGCCAGCAGCTCCCGGGGGGGTGTCTCCTACGAGCAGTACTTC. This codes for CASSSRGGVSYEQYF. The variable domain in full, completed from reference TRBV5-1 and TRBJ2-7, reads KAGVTQTPRYLIKTRGQQVTLSCSPISGHRSVSWYQQTPGQGLQFLFEYFSETQRNKGNFPGRFSGRQFSNSRSEMNVSTLELGDSALYLCASSSRGGVSYEQYFGPGTRLTVT.

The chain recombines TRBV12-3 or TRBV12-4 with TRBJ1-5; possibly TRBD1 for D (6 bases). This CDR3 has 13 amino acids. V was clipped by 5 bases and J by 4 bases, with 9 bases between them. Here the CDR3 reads CASSEQGNQPQHF. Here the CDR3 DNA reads TGTGCCAGCAGTGAACAGGGAAATCAGCCCCAGCATTTT.

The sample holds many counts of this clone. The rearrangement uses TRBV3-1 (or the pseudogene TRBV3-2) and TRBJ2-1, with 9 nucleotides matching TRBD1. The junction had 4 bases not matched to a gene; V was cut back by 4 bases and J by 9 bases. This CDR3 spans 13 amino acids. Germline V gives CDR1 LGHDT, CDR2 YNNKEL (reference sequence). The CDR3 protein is CASSPGTGTEQFF. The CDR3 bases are TGTGCCAGCAGCCCCGGGACAGGGACTGAGCAGTTCTTC.

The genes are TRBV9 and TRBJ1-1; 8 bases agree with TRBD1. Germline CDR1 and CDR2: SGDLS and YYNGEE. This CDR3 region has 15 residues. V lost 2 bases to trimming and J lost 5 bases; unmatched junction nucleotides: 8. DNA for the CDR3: TGTGCCAGCAGCGTCACACACAGGACAGGGACTGAAGCTTTCTTT. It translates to CASSVTHRTGTEAFF.

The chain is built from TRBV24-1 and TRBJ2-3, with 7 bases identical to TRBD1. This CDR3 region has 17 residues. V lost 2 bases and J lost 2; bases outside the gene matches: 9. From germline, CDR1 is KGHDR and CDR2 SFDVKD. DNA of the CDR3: TGTGCCACCAGTGATTCAAGCTTCGGACAGGACACAGATACGCAGTATTTT. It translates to CATSDSSFGQDTDTQYF.

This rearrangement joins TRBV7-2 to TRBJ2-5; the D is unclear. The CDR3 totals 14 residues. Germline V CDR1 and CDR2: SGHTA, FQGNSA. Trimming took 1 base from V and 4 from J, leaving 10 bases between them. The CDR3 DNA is TGTGCCAGCAGCTTAGAGGAGCGCGGAGAGACCCAGTACTTC. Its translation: CASSLEERGETQYF.

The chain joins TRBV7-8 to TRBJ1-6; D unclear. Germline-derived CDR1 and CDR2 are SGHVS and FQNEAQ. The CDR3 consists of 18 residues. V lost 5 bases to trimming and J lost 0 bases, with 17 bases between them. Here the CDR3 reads CASSRTLAGSSYNSPLHF. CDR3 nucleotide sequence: TGTGCCAGCAGCCGTACTCTAGCGGGAAGCTCCTATAATTCACCCCTCCACTTT.

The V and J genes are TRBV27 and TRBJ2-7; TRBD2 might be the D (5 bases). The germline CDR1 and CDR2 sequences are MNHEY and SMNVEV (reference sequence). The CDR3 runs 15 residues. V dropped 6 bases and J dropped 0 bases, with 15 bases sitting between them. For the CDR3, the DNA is TGTGCCAGCAGCCCCCCGAGGGCAGTCTCCTACGAGCAGTACTTC. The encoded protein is CASSPPRAVSYEQYF.